This entry concerns a single T cell receptor beta chain. Its antigen is currently unknown. This record belongs to a study of T cell responses to AZD1222 COVID-19 vaccine. The repertoire was sequenced with immunoSEQ multiplex PCR; TCRdb's copy has only in-frame clones and lacks some. The table shows 140,000 to 150,000 clones, with 85% to 95% occurring only once. Broader study findings: Donor demographics were predominantly white British with a female majority; clonal diversity may be underestimated. The CD4 TCRs associated with vaccination extended across spike and predominated at 160-218 and 743-854.

Sequenced here: peripheral blood, sampled on day 0 of AZD1222 vaccination. The TCR sequence derives from an adult in good health.

As DNA, the CDR3 is TGCGCCAGCAGCCAAGATTTCGTACAGGGTGATGGCTACACCTTC. Translating it yields CASSQDFVQGDGYTF. V is TRBV4-1 and J is TRBJ1-2; D may be TRBD1 (6 bases). V gave up 0 bases and J gave up 6 bases, with 14 bases separating them. The CDR3 extends over 15 amino acids. Germline V gene sequence: CDR1 MGHRA, CDR2 YSYEKL.